This record covers a single TCR beta chain. It lacks a known antigen. The record has no base qualities; no much larger clone is one base away. Read against the paper, the sample's time point label means: about 28 days (+/-7) after the second vaccine dose. Because spike-specific TCR depth and breadth did not differ between the two schedules, AZD1222 recipients who got a second dose at roughly 4 weeks were pooled with those who got a second dose at roughly 12 weeks. Samples from vaccinated people were obtained from the UK trials COV001 and COV002, which included a single-blind randomized controlled phase 2/3 trial of AZD1222 (ChAdOx1 nCoV-19) in healthy adults. Trial participant PBMC samples were collected at day 0 and day 28 after the second dose for TCRbeta chain sequencing. The CDR3 regions of human TCRbeta chains were analyzed by immunosequencing. In the original analysis: TCRs in the repertoires were matched against a reference library of SARS-CoV-2-specific TCRs that had been generated with the MIRA antigen-specificity platform. Breadth was defined as the fraction of unique TCRs that were SARS-CoV-2-associated, and depth was defined as the fraction of total T cells that were SARS-CoV-2-associated. Using the MIRA data, each spike-specific TCR was mapped to the spike region that the TCR reacts to and placed in a CD4 or CD8 class. Log10-transformed breadth and depth values were compared by one-way ANOVA with Sidak's multiple comparisons tests. The source is immuneACCESS, and TCRdb retained only in-frame sequences with V and J called. Part of the clones is not carried over; for the studies checked, unresolved V genes explain less than half of this, and the remainder is unexplained. The DNA was the basis for D and trimming; V, J and clone size are from that table. Within this sample are around 46,000 clones, with roughly 90% of them counted one time only. About 5.2% of the sample goes to the ten largest clones.

The record originates from a study of T cell responses to AZD1222 COVID-19 vaccine (dated by TCRdb to about 2021). Some background on the complete study: TCR sequencing covered about 230 trial participants: around 210 given two doses of AZD1222 and about 26 given two doses of MenACWY control vaccine. Trial participants were enrolled by age into 18-55, 56-69 and 70-plus year subgroups, with roughly 160, 29 and 62 TCR-sequenced participants respectively.

Study-level results and caveats: The 56-69-year group was small, and its depth increase did not reach significance, likely because of low power. The vaccine-associated CD4 TCRs covered the entire spike protein, and the dominant responses fell in regions 160-218 and 743-854. Because no day 14 peak-response samples were available, the repertoires could be characterized only after the peak T cell response. A significant rise in spike-specific TCR breadth and depth was observed after two AZD1222 doses relative to day 0 and relative to MenACWY recipients. Nearly half of unique spike-specific TCRs reportedly recognized epitopes outside regions mutated in the B.1.351 and B.1.1.7 variants. Most participants were white British and females outnumbered males, and the authors suggested that clonal diversity may have been underestimated. Conclusions about previously exposed vaccinees were limited because only six AZD1222 recipients were SARS-CoV-2 seropositive at baseline.

Compared with germline, V lacks 3 bases and J lacks 4 bases; bases without a gene match: 6. From the cysteine up to the phenylalanine, the CDR3 has a length of 16 residues. CDR3 DNA only is kept here, 48 bases in frame from base 1. CDR1 and CDR2 are read off the germline V gene as KGHSH and LQKENI. The material sequenced was peripheral blood, taken 28 days after the second AZD1222 dose. The rearrangement joined TRBV18 to TRBJ2-3; 11 central nucleotides agree with TRBD2. The sequence derives from an adult who received the AZD1222 COVID-19 vaccine. The DNA sequence is as follows: TGTGCCAGCTCACCGCTCGGACTAGCGGGCCCAGATACGCAGTATTTT. Its amino acids are CASSPLGLAGPDTQYF.